The 13 T cell receptor beta chains below were found in one sample sequenced in a study of shared clonotypes between healthy human individuals. Libraries were prepared by immunoSEQ multiplex PCR; TCRdb keeps only in-frame clonotypes and omits some of them. The data show nearly 1,000,000 clones, approximately 80% seen once. The sequenced material came from memory CD4+ T cells sorted from blood. Described subset: CD45RA-negative fraction. All receptors come from a man aged 18 to 35 in good health.

As DNA, the CDR3 is TGTGCCAGCAAACAGGGTGCGTACACTGAAGCTTTCTTT. Protein product: CASKQGAYTEAFF. The chain links TRBV2 to TRBJ1-1, with D possibly matching TRBD1 (6 bases). The CDR3 length is 13 residues. The V end lost 7 bases, the J end lost 3 bases, and 12 bases lay between the germline ends. Germline CDR1 and CDR2: SNHLY and FYNNEI.

The chain recombines TRBV9 with TRBJ1-1, with D uncertain. The CDR3 is 13 residues long. Germline assignment: CDR1 SGDLS and CDR2 YYNGEE. The V end was cut by 1 base, the J end by 1 base, with 5 bases between. The CDR3 region has the DNA TGTGCCAGCAGCGTAAAGGCGAACACTGAAGCTTTCTTT. This codes for CASSVKANTEAFF.

The chain couples TRBV19 to TRBJ2-1; D is ambiguous. Trimming left V 0 bases short and J 3 bases short, with 9 bases between. The length of the CDR3 is 15 residues. The germline gives CDR1 LNHDA, CDR2 SQIVND (reference sequence). The CDR3 DNA is TGTGCCAGTAGTATAGAGGCTGGGGTCTACAATGAGCAGTTCTTC. This encodes CASSIEAGVYNEQFF.

V is TRBV6-5 and J is TRBJ1-3; TRBD1 might be the D (5 bases). Germline values: CDR1 MNHEY, CDR2 SVGAGI. V lost 5 bases and J lost 3, with 14 bases in between. This CDR3 is 15 amino acids long. CDR3: CASSGDSDIGNTIYF. The CDR3 nucleotides read TGTGCCAGCAGTGGAGACAGCGACATTGGAAACACCATATATTTT.

In this sample, this clone turned up once. V is TRBV9 and J is TRBJ2-1, with 8 positions matching TRBD2. CDR3 length: 14 residues. With V trimmed by 3 bases and J by 4 bases, 3 bases remained unmatched. The V gene's germline CDR1 is SGDLS and CDR2 YYNGEE. In nucleotides, the CDR3 is TGTGCCAGCAGCGCGACTAGCGAATACAATGAGCAGTTCTTC. Its protein product is CASSATSEYNEQFF. Filled out from reference TRBV9 and TRBJ2-1, the complete variable domain reads DSGVTQTPKHLITATGQRVTLRCSPRSGDLSVYWYQQSLDQGLQFLIQYYNGEERAKGNILERFSAQQFPDLHSELNLSSLELGDSALYFCASSATSEYNEQFFGPGTRLTVL.

As to this clone: The same CDR3 also results from other DNA sequences found in this sample. The CDR3 spells CAWSVQVLGEQYF. The CDR3 coding sequence is TGTGCCTGGAGTGTACAGGTGTTGGGCGAGCAGTACTTC. The chain has TRBV30 and TRBJ2-7; the D gene is possibly TRBD1 (5 bases). Germline V gene sequence: CDR1 GTSNPN, CDR2 SVGIG (reference sequence). V shed 0 bases and J shed 6 bases, with 12 bases lying between them. The CDR3 length is 13 residues.

This CDR3 is CASSQDFAETGSEQYF. The CDR3 region has the DNA TGCGCCAGCAGCCAAGATTTTGCGGAGACAGGTTCCGAGCAGTACTTC. The rearrangement uses TRBV4-1 and TRBJ2-7; a possible D gene is TRBD1 (6 bases). The CDR3 runs 16 residues. The germline V and J ends were trimmed by 0 bases and 6 bases, with 18 bases remaining between them. Germline V gene lookup returns CDR1 MGHRA and CDR2 YSYEKL.

The chain is built from TRBV6-5 and TRBJ2-1; TRBD2 matches 10 bases. The CDR3 covers 13 residues. The V segment lost 9 bases and the J segment 10 bases; nucleotides outside the gene matches: 9. The V gene's germline CDR1 is MNHEY and CDR2 SVGAGI. The CDR3 region is CASKLAGGSEQFF. For the CDR3, the DNA is TGTGCCAGTAAATTAGCGGGGGGATCAGAGCAGTTCTTC.

This chain links TRBV10-1 with TRBJ2-1; TRBD2 is a possible D gene (5 bases). Germline lookup yields CDR1 WNHNN and CDR2 SYGVQD (reference sequence). This CDR3 has 13 residues. The germline V and J ends were trimmed by 4 bases and 8 bases, with 12 bases remaining between them. The CDR3 reads CASSGVRGDEQFF. The DNA of the CDR3 is TGCGCCAGCAGTGGCGTACGGGGTGATGAGCAGTTCTTC.

Comment on this clone: Other DNA sequences in this specimen translate into the identical CDR3. This rearrangement joins TRBV5-1 to TRBJ2-7, with D perhaps assigned TRBD1 or TRBD2 (5 bases each). This CDR3 contains 13 residues. In germline, CDR1 is SGHRS, CDR2 YFSETQ. The germline V and J ends were trimmed by 0 bases and 2 bases, with 6 bases remaining between them. The CDR3 reads CASSLGGTYEQYF. For the CDR3, the DNA is TGCGCCAGCAGCTTGGGGGGGACCTACGAGCAGTACTTC. The full variable domain, its missing parts supplied by reference TRBV5-1 and TRBJ2-7, is KAGVTQTPRYLIKTRGQQVTLSCSPISGHRSVSWYQQTPGQGLQFLFEYFSETQRNKGNFPGRFSGRQFSNSRSEMNVSTLELGDSALYLCASSLGGTYEQYFGPGTRLTVT.

This chain joins TRBV19 and TRBJ2-3; 9 nucleotides match TRBD2. CDR1 and CDR2 (germline): LNHDA, SQIVND (reference sequence). CDR3 size: 15 residues. V dropped 7 bases and J dropped 7; count of bases not matched to a gene: 12. CDR3 DNA sequence: TGTGCCAGTAATCTTCAATTAGCGGGAGACTATACGCAGTATTTT. Its protein product is CASNLQLAGDYTQYF. Based on the CDR3 plus reference TRBV19 and TRBJ2-3, the full variable domain is DGGITQSPKYLFRKEGQNVTLSCEQNLNHDAMYWYRQDPGQGLRLIYYSQIVNDFQKGDIAEGYSVSREKKESFPLTVTSAQKNPTAFYLCASNLQLAGDYTQYFGPGTRLTVL.

V gene TRBV28 combines with J gene TRBJ1-1; 12 nucleotides line up with TRBD1. The junction had 11 bases not matched to a gene; V was cut back by 10 bases and J by 8 bases. Germline lookup yields CDR1 MDHEN and CDR2 SYDVKM. The length of the CDR3 is 14 residues. CDR3 coding DNA: TGTGCCATTACGCACCGGGACAGGGGGCGAGAAGCTTTCTTT. This sequence encodes CAITHRDRGREAFF.

This clone was seen a few times. The V gene is TRBV18, the J gene TRBJ2-2, with TRBD2 matching over 10 bases. The germline gives CDR1 KGHSH, CDR2 LQKENI. Trimming cost V 8 bases and J 2 bases; bases outside gene matches: 5. The CDR3 length is 15 residues. Written as DNA, the CDR3 is TGTGCCAGCGCCGGACTAGCGGTTAACACCGGGGAGCTGTTTTTT. Protein product: CASAGLAVNTGELFF.